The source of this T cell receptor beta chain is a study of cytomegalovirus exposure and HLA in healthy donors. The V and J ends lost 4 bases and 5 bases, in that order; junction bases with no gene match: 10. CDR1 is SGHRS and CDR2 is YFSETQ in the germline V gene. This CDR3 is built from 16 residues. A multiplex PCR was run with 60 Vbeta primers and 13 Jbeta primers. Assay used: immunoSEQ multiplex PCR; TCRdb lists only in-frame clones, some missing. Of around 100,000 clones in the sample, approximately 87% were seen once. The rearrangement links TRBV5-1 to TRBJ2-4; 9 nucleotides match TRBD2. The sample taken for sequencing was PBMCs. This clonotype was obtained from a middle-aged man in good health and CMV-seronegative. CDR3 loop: CASSPGPRGGENIQYF. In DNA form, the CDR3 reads TGCGCCAGCAGCCCCGGTCCGCGGGGGGGGGAAAACATTCAGTACTTC.